The 21 T cell receptor beta chains below come from one sample, sequenced in a study of Graves' ophthalmopathy and Graves' hyperthyroidism. TCR beta CDR3 regions were amplified from RNA transcripts. First-round RT-PCR relied on HTBI primers, and a second-round multiplex PCR came next. MiXCR, applied by TCRdb to the multiplex PCR reads, yields one record per CDR3 protein. In the table there are some 350,000 distinct CDR3 sequences, approximately 18% of which are singletons. The sequenced sample consisted of peripheral blood. The receptors shown here come from an adult woman with stable Graves' hyperthyroidism.

This clonotype was detected many times. The genes are TRBV28 and TRBJ2-7; perhaps TRBD1 as D (6 bases). Trimming removed 2 bases at V and 6 bases at J, with 11 bases between. CDR3 size: 13 residues. In germline, CDR1 is MDHEN, CDR2 SYDVKM. Here the CDR3 DNA reads TGTGCCAGCAGTTTAACAGGGATCTCCGAGCAGTACTTC. Its translation is CASSLTGISEQYF.

This clonotype was seen ten or more times. CDR3 bases: TGTGCCAGCAGTTACGGGGACAGGGAGTACTTC. Protein product: CASSYGDREYF. V and J are TRBV6-2 or TRBV6-3 and TRBJ2-7; 9 positions match TRBD1. J gave up 11 bases and V 2 bases, and 1 base lay outside the gene matches. The germline V gene encodes CDR1 MNHEY and CDR2 SVGEGT. The CDR3 is 11 amino acids.

This clonotype was counted ten times or more. The germline gene is not matched at one end of the junction; a read error may be the cause. The rearrangement uses TRBV6-1 and TRBJ2-7; D is perhaps TRBD2 (6 bases). CDR3 length: 10 amino acids. Per germline, CDR1 MNHNS and CDR2 SASEGT. CDR3 in DNA: TGTGCCAGCGGTGAACGGACCGGGAGCTTC. Amino acid sequence: CASGERTGSF.

This clonotype was recorded at least ten times. V and J are TRBV6-1 and TRBJ2-5, with D hard to call. Trimming removed 2 bases at V and 5 bases at J, with 9 bases between. Germline V gene data show CDR1 as MNHNS and CDR2 as SASEGT. The CDR3 length is 13 residues. CDR3 residues: CASSEYVDETQYF. CDR3 nucleotides: TGTGCCAGCAGTGAATACGTGGACGAGACCCAGTACTTC.

At least ten counts were recorded for this clonotype. The chain links TRBV27 to TRBJ2-7; D unclear. Looked up from germline, CDR1 is MNHEY and CDR2 is SMNVEV (reference sequence). V lost 3 bases, J lost 5 bases, and 14 bases lay in between. CDR3 length: 14 amino acids. Written as DNA, the CDR3 is TGTGCCAGCAGTTTGAGTTGGAGCCACCACGAGCAGTACTTC. The encoded protein is CASSLSWSHHEQYF.

This clonotype was seen at least ten times. V and J are TRBV12-5 and TRBJ2-2; D is perhaps TRBD1 (6 bases). V was clipped by 0 bases and J by 0 bases, with 14 bases between them. CDR1 is LGHNT, CDR2 FRNRAP, per germline. The CDR3 length is 18 residues. CDR3 amino acids: CASGLVRWTDPNTGELFF. CDR3 sequence (DNA): TGTGCTAGTGGTTTGGTAAGGTGGACAGACCCGAACACCGGGGAGCTGTTTTTT.

This clonotype appeared many times. The gene calls are TRBV27 and TRBJ2-7; 7 bases are a match to TRBD2. With V trimmed by 3 bases and J by 6 bases, 11 bases remained unmatched. CDR3 length: 15 residues. CDR1 MNHEY and CDR2 SMNVEV come from the germline V gene (reference sequence). The CDR3 region is CASSFSSGAAGEQYF. The DNA for the CDR3 is TGTGCCAGCAGTTTTTCTAGCGGAGCGGCGGGCGAGCAGTACTTC.

This clonotype was seen repeatedly, ten times or more. The rearrangement links TRBV12-3 or TRBV12-4 to TRBJ2-2; tentatively, D is TRBD2 (7 bases). This CDR3 has 15 residues. The V gene lost 8 bases and the J gene lost 6 bases, with 19 bases spanning the gap. The CDR3 nucleotides are TGTGCCAGCGGGGGGGGCCTAGAAGTTCCCGGGGAGCTGTTTTTT. This translates into CASGGGLEVPGELFF.

This clonotype was seen ten or more times. Here the CDR3 reads CAIKGENTEAFF. CDR3 DNA: TGTGCCATCAAAGGAGAGAACACTGAAGCTTTCTTT. This chain joins TRBV10-3 and TRBJ1-1; D gene uncertain. Germline CDR1 reads ENHRY; CDR2 reads SYGVKD. Between the trimmed V and J ends, which lost 7 bases and 1 base, there was a span of 7 bases. This CDR3 is built from 12 residues.

The rearrangement links TRBV12-3 or TRBV12-4 to TRBJ1-1, with 7 positions matching TRBD1. V was pared by 6 bases and J by 0 bases, with 7 bases of the junction left unmatched. The CDR3 covers 15 residues. The CDR3 sequence is CASRAGQRMNTEAFF. The CDR3 coding sequence is TGTGCCAGCAGAGCGGGACAGAGGATGAACACTGAAGCTTTCTTT.

This clonotype showed up many times. This chain connects TRBV29-1 to TRBJ2-5; tentative D call: TRBD1 (5 bases). Germline CDR1 is SQVTM and CDR2 is ANQGSEA. V was cut by 7 bases and J by 1 base, with 13 bases left in between. CDR3 size: 13 residues. In DNA form, the CDR3 reads TGCAGCGCCACAAGACAGCTCCAAGAGACCCAGTACTTC. Amino acids: CSATRQLQETQYF.

This clonotype was counted many times. CDR3 in DNA: TGTGCCTCCGGACCGGGTTCACCCCTCCACTTT. This encodes CASGPGSPLHF. The chain links TRBV27 to TRBJ1-6, with D unresolved. Germline V gene sequence: CDR1 MNHEY, CDR2 SMNVEV (reference sequence). The V gene lost 11 bases and the J gene lost 9 bases, with 11 bases spanning the gap. There are 11 residues in the CDR3.

Ten or more counts support this clonotype. J is TRBJ2-7 and V is TRBV4-1, with unresolved D. V lost 0 bases and J lost 4, with 7 bases in between. CDR1 and CDR2 from the germline V gene are MGHRA and YSYEKL. The CDR3 is 13 residues long. This CDR3 reads CASSQDGRYEQYF. The CDR3 nucleotides read TGCGCCAGCAGCCAAGATGGCCGGTACGAGCAGTACTTC.

This clonotype was seen repeatedly, ten times or more. The CDR3 protein is CASSPPDRQETQYF. The CDR3 nucleotides read TGCGCCAGCAGCCCTCCGGACAGACAAGAGACCCAGTACTTC. The chain recombines TRBV4-1 with TRBJ2-5, with a possible D match to TRBD1 (6 bases). The CDR3 spans 14 residues. Per germline, CDR1 MGHRA and CDR2 YSYEKL. Trimming pared 4 bases from V and 2 bases from J, leaving 11 bases between.

This clonotype has ten or more counts. The V call is TRBV28, the J call TRBJ2-7, with 8 bases that match TRBD1. Losses at the gene ends were 6 bases for V and 0 bases for J; bases not matched to a gene: 1. Germline V gene lookup returns CDR1 MDHEN and CDR2 SYDVKM. This CDR3 contains 13 residues. In DNA, the CDR3 is TGTGCCAGCAGGACAGGGGCCTCCTACGAGCAGTACTTC. Translation: CASRTGASYEQYF.

The rearrangement links TRBV9 to TRBJ2-7; D gene uncertain. V was shortened by 0 bases and J by 0 bases, with 10 bases between the two germline ends. Germline V gene lookup returns CDR1 SGDLS and CDR2 YYNGEE. This CDR3 spans 15 amino acids. In DNA form, the CDR3 reads TGTGCCAGCAGCGTAGACCCTGAGAGCTCCTACGAGCAGTACTTC. Amino acid sequence: CASSVDPESSYEQYF.

The rearrangement links TRBV29-1 to TRBJ1-2; TRBD1 might be the D (5 bases). Germline loops: CDR1 SQVTM, CDR2 ANQGSEA. The V end was cut by 3 bases, the J end by 8 bases, with 16 bases between. The CDR3 consists of 13 residues. CDR3 in DNA: TGCAGCGTTGATAGGGGACCATCTCGAGGCTACACCTTC. Amino acids: CSVDRGPSRGYTF.

This clonotype appeared many times. The chain couples TRBV4-3 to TRBJ1-2; D possibly corresponds to TRBD1 (5 bases). The V end lost 0 bases, the J end lost 5 bases, and 16 bases lay between the germline ends. The germline V gene has CDR1 LGHNA and CDR2 YSLEER. CDR3 size: 16 residues. The CDR3 DNA sequence: TGCGCCAGCAGCCAAGATTACACAGGTCTCTATTATGGCTACACCTTC. This sequence encodes CASSQDYTGLYYGYTF.

Many counts were recorded for this clonotype. The chain links TRBV7-3 to TRBJ2-7; 8 bases fit TRBD1. From germline, CDR1 is SGHTA and CDR2 FQGTGA. V shed 5 bases and J 4 bases; nucleotides not matched to a gene: 16. This CDR3 has 17 amino acids. The CDR3 reads CASSPGQGLTRFYEQYF. CDR3 nucleotides: TGTGCCAGCAGCCCCGGACAGGGCCTAACACGTTTTTACGAGCAGTACTTC.

The count of this clonotype is one. The J gene is TRBJ2-7, the V gene TRBV11-2; D remains ambiguous. Germline assignment: CDR1 SGHAT and CDR2 FQNNGV. Trimming pared 3 bases from V and 5 bases from J, leaving 11 bases between. The CDR3 contains 13 residues. CDR3 sequence reads: CASSFPRDDEQYF. CDR3 nucleotides: TGTGCCAGCAGCTTCCCTCGTGACGACGAGCAGTACTTC.

This clonotype appeared many times. The chain joins TRBV20-1 to TRBJ1-1; D gene ambiguous. The CDR3 is 15 amino acids. V was cut by 0 bases and J by 1 base, with 12 bases left in between. Germline assignment: CDR1 DFQATT and CDR2 SNEGSKA (reference sequence). The CDR3 coding sequence is TGCAGTGCTAGAGAAATGGAGGGAACGAACACTGAAGCTTTCTTT. Translated: CSAREMEGTNTEAFF.